A selection of T cell receptor beta chains follows, all from one sample in a study of cytomegalovirus exposure and HLA in healthy donors. Sequencing was performed with immunoSEQ multiplex PCR; in TCRdb, only in-frame clones are kept and a portion is missing. This table has nearly 100,000 clones, around a tenth appearing once. The source material was PBMCs. These receptors were collected from a man aged 50-60 years in good health and CMV-seropositive. CDR3s include the opening cysteine and the closing phenylalanine or tryptophan. D genes are given only for firm matches. Not every row has a clone size; where given, it reads once, few, many or a size class.

TGTGCCACCAGCAGAGATCAGCGAGAGACCCAGTACTTC	CATSRDQRETQYF	few	NA	TRBV15	TRBJ2-5
TGCGCCAGCAGTGAGTCCAGACTAGCGGGAGGCCCAGATACGCAGTATTTT	CASSESRLAGGPDTQYF	few	TRBD2	TRBV10-2	TRBJ2-3
TGTGCCAGCAGTTCACTAGCGGGAGTCGGGAATGAGCAGTTCTTC	CASSSLAGVGNEQFF	few	TRBD2	TRBV2	TRBJ2-1
TGTGCCAGCAGCCCGAGCGATAGCACAGATACGCAGTATTTT	CASSPSDSTDTQYF	few	NA	TRBV9	TRBJ2-3
TGTGCCAGCAGCTTGGGTTGGACAGGGGGCGAAAAACTGTTTTTT	CASSLGWTGGEKLFF	few	TRBD1	TRBV5-6	TRBJ1-4
TGTGCCAGCAGTGTTGGGCTTCTCTATGGCTACACCTTC	CASSVGLLYGYTF	NA	NA	TRBV5-4	TRBJ1-2
TGTGCCAGCAGCTTGGGACAGGCACTCACCGGAAACACCATATATTTT	CASSLGQALTGNTIYF	NA	TRBD1	TRBV7-9	TRBJ1-3
TGCGCCAGCAGCTTACTAGCGGGAGCGGGCAATGAGCAGTTCTTC	CASSLLAGAGNEQFF	NA	TRBD2	TRBV5-1	TRBJ2-1
TGCAGCGTTGATCAGGCTCGAAACTATGGCTACACCTTC	CSVDQARNYGYTF	NA	NA	TRBV29-1	TRBJ1-2
TGTGCCAGCAGCTTACCTGACAGGGGAGGTCACACTGAAGCTTTCTTT	CASSLPDRGGHTEAFF	NA	TRBD1	TRBV7-8	TRBJ1-1
TGTGCCAGCAGCGCCGGGACAGGGAGAAACACCATATATTTT	CASSAGTGRNTIYF	many	TRBD1	TRBV9	TRBJ1-3
TGTGCCTTTGCGGGGGCCGAAAAACTGTTTTTT	CAFAGAEKLFF	few	NA	TRBV19	TRBJ1-4
TGTGCCAGCAGCTTAGCTTGGACTAGCGGGGAAGGGAATGAGCAGTTCTTC	CASSLAWTSGEGNEQFF	NA	TRBD2	TRBV11-1	TRBJ2-1
TGTGCCAGCAGTTACCCCCACGGGGAGCTGTTTTTT	CASSYPHGELFF	once	NA	TRBV6-7	TRBJ2-2
TGCGCCAGCAGCTTGGGGGACAGACCTTCCCAAGAGACCCAGTACTTC	CASSLGDRPSQETQYF	few	TRBD1	TRBV5-1	TRBJ2-5
TGTGCCAGCAGCGTAGGTCCAGGGTGGGACTATGGCTACACCTTC	CASSVGPGWDYGYTF	NA	NA	TRBV9	TRBJ1-2
TGTGCCAGCAGTCTCCCCGGACAGGGAAAACAGCCCCAGCATTTT	CASSLPGQGKQPQHF	NA	TRBD1	TRBV28	TRBJ1-5
TGTGCCAGCTCACCTTTCGACAGTTTAAACTATGGCTACACCTTC	CASSPFDSLNYGYTF	few	NA	TRBV18	TRBJ1-2
TGTGCCAGTAGTGTAGCGGGAGGAACGGTCCACGAGCAGTACTTC	CASSVAGGTVHEQYF	few	TRBD2	TRBV19	TRBJ2-7
TGTGCCAGCAGTGAAGTTGTACTAGCGGGAGAGACCCAGTACTTC	CASSEVVLAGETQYF	medium-sized	TRBD2	TRBV6-1	TRBJ2-5
TGCAGCGTTGTATTCCCTAGCGGGAGTAGCGAGCAGTACTTC	CSVVFPSGSSEQYF	NA	TRBD2	TRBV29-1	TRBJ2-7
TGTGCCAGCAGTTACGCGGAGGTACCCTACGAGCAGTACTTC	CASSYAEVPYEQYF	few	NA	TRBV6-6	TRBJ2-7
TGCAGCGCCCCGGGACAGGGGGTGATGAACACTGAAGCTTTCTTT	CSAPGQGVMNTEAFF	few	TRBD1	TRBV29-1	TRBJ1-1
TGTGCCAGTAAATTGGCGCGCGCTAGGAATGAGCAGTTCTTC	CASKLARARNEQFF	few	NA	TRBV19	TRBJ2-1
TGTGCCAGCAGCTTATTGGGGACTAATTACAATGAGCAGTTCTTC	CASSLLGTNYNEQFF	NA	TRBD2	TRBV7-8	TRBJ2-1
TGTGCCAGCAGTCCCGGACAGGGCCGTCTCTACAATGAGCAGTTCTTC	CASSPGQGRLYNEQFF	few	TRBD1	TRBV28	TRBJ2-1
TGTGCCAGTAGAAGGGTGGGGGACACTGGGGCCAACGTCCTGACTTTC	CASRRVGDTGANVLTF	few	NA	TRBV19	TRBJ2-6
TGTGCCAGCAGCCGGACAGGAGAGACCCAGTACTTC	CASSRTGETQYF	few	TRBD1	TRBV6-5	TRBJ2-5
TGCAGTGCGGGACACTACGAGCAGTACTTC	CSAGHYEQYF	NA	NA	TRBV20-1	TRBJ2-7
TGTGCCAGCAGTTTCCCGGAGGATCCCCAAGAGACCCAGTACTTC	CASSFPEDPQETQYF	NA	NA	TRBV28	TRBJ2-5
TGTGCCAGCAGTTTATGGGACAGGGGTTCCCACGAGCAGTACTTC	CASSLWDRGSHEQYF	NA	TRBD1	TRBV28	TRBJ2-7
TGTGCCTGGAGTTACTCCGGAGGGAGGAGGGGCTACGAGCAGTACTTC	CAWSYSGGRRGYEQYF	few	NA	TRBV30	TRBJ2-7
TGTGCCAGCAGCTTAGGACTAGCCTCGTACGGGCAGTACTTC	CASSLGLASYGQYF	NA	TRBD2	TRBV11-2	TRBJ2-7
TGTGCCAGCAGCATGGGACTAGCGGGACAATCAGATACGCAGTATTTT	CASSMGLAGQSDTQYF	NA	TRBD2	TRBV13	TRBJ2-3
TGTGCCAGCAGCTTAGTCGGCGGGGTCCCTTCCTCCTACAATGAGCAGTTCTTC	CASSLVGGVPSSYNEQFF	NA	NA	TRBV7-2	TRBJ2-1
TGTGCCAGCACCTCCCCCTACAATGAGCAGTTCTTC	CASTSPYNEQFF	NA	NA	TRBV7-9	TRBJ2-1
TGTGCCAGCAGCCCTACAGGGGGCGGGGAGACCCAGTACTTC	CASSPTGGGETQYF	NA	TRBD1	TRBV5-6	TRBJ2-5
TGCGCCAGCAGCTCCAGGCCACAGGGGACTAATGAAAAACTGTTTTTT	CASSSRPQGTNEKLFF	NA	TRBD1	TRBV5-1	TRBJ1-4
TGTGCCAGCAGCTTGCGACTTAGCTTGAACACTGAAGCTTTCTTT	CASSLRLSLNTEAFF	NA	NA	TRBV5-5	TRBJ1-1
TGTGCCAGCAGCTTAGGGAGACTAGAACAAGAGACCCAGTACTTC	CASSLGRLEQETQYF	few	NA	TRBV11-2	TRBJ2-5
TGTGCCAGCAGCTCCGGACTAGCGGGAGTTGAGCAGTTCTTC	CASSSGLAGVEQFF	NA	TRBD2	TRBV13	TRBJ2-1
TGTGCCAGCAACCCCAGCGGCTCCTACGAGCAGTACTTC	CASNPSGSYEQYF	few	NA	TRBV27	TRBJ2-7